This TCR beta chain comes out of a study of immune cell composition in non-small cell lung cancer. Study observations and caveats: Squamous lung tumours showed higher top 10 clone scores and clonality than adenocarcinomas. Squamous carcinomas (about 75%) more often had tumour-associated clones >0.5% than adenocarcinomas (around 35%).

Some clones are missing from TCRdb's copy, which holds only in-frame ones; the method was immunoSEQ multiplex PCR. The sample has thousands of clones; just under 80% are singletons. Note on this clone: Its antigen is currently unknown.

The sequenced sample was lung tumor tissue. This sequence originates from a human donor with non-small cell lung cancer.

Written as DNA, the CDR3 is TGTGCCAGTAGTATAGAGCTATACTCTGGAAACACCATATATTTT. This gives the protein CASSIELYSGNTIYF. The chain carries TRBV19 and TRBJ1-3; D is unclear. CDR3 length equals 15 residues. V lost 0 bases and J 0 bases, leaving 6 bases between the germline ends. Looked up from germline, CDR1 is LNHDA and CDR2 is SQIVND (reference sequence).